The 24 T cell receptor beta chains given below trace back to one sample, sequenced in a study of blood T cell repertoires in COVID-19 (dated by TCRdb to about 2020). The protocol used for the library was the immunoSEQ multiplex PCR assay. Here the immuneACCESS table is served through TCRdb, limited to in-frame sequences with V and J called. Missing clones are a known gap in these copies; in checked studies unresolved V genes cover under half, and the rest lacks a known reason. The sample table shows around 130,000 clones, and roughly 88% are seen once. Around 4% of the sample is taken by the ten largest. What was sequenced was peripheral blood. The receptors derive from a man aged 35 to 55 with acute or convalescent COVID-19.

The chain uses TRBV6-5 and TRBJ1-1; 8 nucleotides line up with TRBD1. V gave up 7 bases and J gave up 5 bases; unmatched junction bases: 9. Germline V gives CDR1 MNHEY, CDR2 SVGAGI. The CDR3 is 14 residues long. The CDR3 nucleotides are TGTGCCAGCATCGACAGGGGAGGAGTGACTGAAGCTTTCTTT. Translation gives CASIDRGGVTEAFF.

The chain has TRBV6-6 and TRBJ1-2; D may be TRBD1 (5 bases). Trimming removed 3 bases at V and 1 base at J, with 15 bases between. The germline V gene has CDR1 MNHNY and CDR2 SVGAGI (reference sequence). The CDR3 length is 16 residues. The DNA of the CDR3 is TGTGCCAGCAGTTATACCTCCCTCGACAGTAACTATGGCTACACCTTC. This gives the protein CASSYTSLDSNYGYTF.

J is TRBJ1-5 and V is TRBV7-2, with a weak D call TRBD1 (5 bases). CDR3 length: 15 residues. V was shortened by 0 bases and J by 3 bases, with 9 bases between the two germline ends. The germline V gene encodes CDR1 SGHTA and CDR2 FQGNSA. The CDR3 DNA follows: TGTGCCAGCAGCTTAGCGGCGGGGACCAATCAGCCCCAGCATTTT. The encoded protein is CASSLAAGTNQPQHF.

The chain carries TRBV11-1 and TRBJ2-5; no clear D. CDR3 length: 16 amino acids. Germline V gives CDR1 SGHAT, CDR2 FQDESV (reference sequence). Trimming took off 2 bases at V and 0 bases at J, with 13 bases between the two ends. In DNA form, the CDR3 reads TGTGCCAGCAGCTTATCCCTAGACTCGTACCAAGAGACCCAGTACTTC. Translated, it gives CASSLSLDSYQETQYF.

V gene TRBV7-6 combines with J gene TRBJ2-1; 11 bases map to TRBD2. The CDR3 runs 16 residues. CDR1 and CDR2 from the germline V gene are SGHVS and FNYEAQ. Losses at the gene ends were 4 bases for V and 4 bases for J; bases not matched to a gene: 6. CDR3 protein: CASSSLSGRAYNEQFF. DNA of the CDR3: TGTGCCAGCAGCTCCCTTAGCGGGAGGGCGTACAATGAGCAGTTCTTC.

This rearrangement joins TRBV6-2 or TRBV6-3 to TRBJ2-7, with 9 positions matching TRBD2. The V gene end was trimmed by 4 bases and the J gene end by 2 bases; junction bases not matched to a gene: 9. Germline V gene sequence: CDR1 MNHEY, CDR2 SVGEGT. The CDR3 runs 16 residues. The CDR3 DNA reads TGTGCCAGCAGTTCCGGACTAGCGTTTACTACCTACGAGCAGTACTTC. It specifies CASSSGLAFTTYEQYF.

The CDR3 spells CASSDRSHYGYTF. The CDR3 nucleotides read TGTGCCAGCAGCGACAGGAGCCACTATGGCTACACCTTC. This chain links TRBV3-1 (or the pseudogene TRBV3-2) with TRBJ1-2; D is perhaps TRBD1 (6 bases). Trimming took 5 bases from V and 3 from J, leaving 10 bases between them. CDR3 length equals 13 residues. CDR1 and CDR2 (germline): LGHDT, YNNKEL (reference sequence).

This clone was seen once. The chain recombines TRBV4-1 with TRBJ1-5, with 10 bases fitting TRBD1. This CDR3 is built from 15 residues. CDR1 MGHRA and CDR2 YSYEKL come from the germline V gene. The V gene end was trimmed by 4 bases and the J gene end by 6 bases; junction bases not matched to a gene: 6. This CDR3 reads CASSLSDRGIQPQHF. DNA of the CDR3: TGCGCCAGCAGCCTTTCGGACAGGGGGATTCAGCCCCAGCATTTT.

This chain uses TRBV5-1 with TRBJ1-4; D may be TRBD1 (5 bases). Trimming cost V 4 bases and J 8 bases, with 15 bases left between them. Per germline, CDR1 SGHRS and CDR2 YFSETQ. The CDR3 runs 14 residues. CDR3 protein: CASSPLGGAEKLFF. The DNA of the CDR3 is TGCGCCAGCAGCCCGTTAGGAGGGGCCGAAAAACTGTTTTTT.

V gene TRBV30 combines with J gene TRBJ1-1, with D possibly being TRBD1 (5 bases). V was cut by 3 bases and J by 0 bases, with 8 bases left in between. Germline CDR1 and CDR2: GTSNPN and SVGIG (reference sequence). The CDR3 consists of 13 residues. The CDR3 DNA reads as TGTGCCTGGAGGCTACAGGTGAACACTGAAGCTTTCTTT. This gives the protein CAWRLQVNTEAFF.

The rearrangement links TRBV5-8 to TRBJ1-1, with D tentatively TRBD1 (6 bases). The CDR3 is made up of 14 amino acids. Germline assignment: CDR1 SGHTS and CDR2 YDEGEE. The ends were cut back, 6 bases at V and 1 base at J, with 13 bases in the middle. CDR3 bases: TGTGCCAGCACCGCGGACAGCACGAACACTGAAGCTTTCTTT. Translated, it gives CASTADSTNTEAFF.

This clone was seen just once. The V call is TRBV5-6, the J call TRBJ1-2, with D perhaps matching TRBD1 (6 bases). Germline values: CDR1 SGHDT, CDR2 YYEEEE. This CDR3 region has 14 residues. Trimming took 0 bases from V and 6 from J, leaving 12 bases between them. CDR3 DNA: TGTGCCAGCAGCTTGGGGTACAGGGCTGATGGCTACACCTTC. Its protein product is CASSLGYRADGYTF.

This chain joins TRBV19 and TRBJ2-2; no reliable D call. Germline CDR1 LNHDA, CDR2 SQIVND (reference sequence). V was cut by 1 base and J by 2 bases, with 5 bases left in between. The CDR3 sequence is 14 residues long. The CDR3 spells CASSIGLNTGELFF. CDR3 DNA sequence: TGTGCCAGTAGTATAGGGCTCAACACCGGGGAGCTGTTTTTT.

The chain joins TRBV5-1 to TRBJ1-3, with D perhaps matching TRBD1 (5 bases). Trimming left V 0 bases short and J 4 bases short, with 11 bases between. Germline V gene data show CDR1 as SGHRS and CDR2 as YFSETQ. The CDR3 is made up of 15 amino acids. The CDR3 coding sequence is TGCGCCAGCAGCTTGGACACGGGGGGAGGAAACACCATATATTTT. It yields the protein CASSLDTGGGNTIYF.

The chain recombines TRBV6-6 with TRBJ1-5, with D perhaps TRBD1 (5 bases). V lost 1 base to trimming and J lost 2 bases, with 9 bases between them. Per germline, CDR1 MNHNY and CDR2 SVGAGI (reference sequence). This CDR3 region has 15 residues. DNA of the CDR3: TGTGCCAGCAGTTACTTCAGGGATGGCAATCAGCCCCAGCATTTT. It encodes CASSYFRDGNQPQHF.

The CDR3 spells CASSLQGATEAFF. CDR3 sequence (DNA): TGTGCCAGCAGTTTGCAGGGGGCTACTGAAGCTTTCTTT. The V gene is TRBV6-2 or TRBV6-3, the J gene TRBJ1-1, with TRBD1 matching over 8 bases. CDR1 is MNHEY, CDR2 SVGEGT, per germline. The trim removed 4 bases at V and 5 bases at J, leaving 3 bases unmatched. The CDR3 has 13 amino acids.

This chain connects TRBV9 to TRBJ2-3; 7 nucleotides match TRBD1. This CDR3 is 15 amino acids long. Germline assignment: CDR1 SGDLS and CDR2 YYNGEE. Trimming removed 3 bases from V and 1 base from J; junction bases left unmatched: 5. The CDR3 sequence: CASSAPGTGTDTQYF. The CDR3 coding sequence is TGTGCCAGCAGCGCACCCGGGACAGGCACAGATACGCAGTATTTT.

V is TRBV19 and J is TRBJ1-2; D might be TRBD1 (5 bases). This CDR3 region has 18 residues. Trimming took 9 bases from V and 1 from J, leaving 27 bases between them. CDR1 is LNHDA, CDR2 SQIVND, per germline (reference sequence). CDR3 nucleotides: TGTGCCAGCCGATTATACGCGATGCCGGGACTGCGTAACTATGGCTACACCTTC. As protein: CASRLYAMPGLRNYGYTF.

V usage is TRBV19 and J usage is TRBJ2-7; the match to TRBD1 covers 7 bases. V was pared by 5 bases and J by 5 bases, with 3 bases of the junction left unmatched. This CDR3 comprises 12 residues. CDR1 and CDR2 (germline): LNHDA, SQIVND (reference sequence). The CDR3 reads CASSSTGNEQYF. The CDR3 DNA is TGTGCCAGTAGTTCGACAGGGAACGAGCAGTACTTC.

This sequence joins TRBV6-6 and TRBJ1-4; 8 positions match TRBD1. The CDR3 consists of 14 residues. J lost 3 bases, V lost 5 bases, and 2 bases had no gene match. Germline assignment: CDR1 MNHNY and CDR2 SVGAGI (reference sequence). The CDR3 loop reads CASSQGASNEKLFF. CDR3 in DNA: TGTGCCAGCAGTCAGGGGGCCTCTAATGAAAAACTGTTTTTT.

The rearrangement joins TRBV24-1 to TRBJ2-5; 7 positions match TRBD2. V lost 0 bases, J lost 3 bases, and 3 bases stayed unmatched. CDR1 and CDR2 (germline): KGHDR, SFDVKD. This CDR3 has 15 residues. CDR3 in DNA: TGTGCCACCAGTGATTTGGGGGGAGGGGAAGAGACCCAGTACTTC. Its translation is CATSDLGGGEETQYF.

V gene TRBV6-4 combines with J gene TRBJ2-3, with 11 bases that match TRBD1. This CDR3 has 15 residues. CDR1 and CDR2 (germline): MRHNA, SNTAGT. V lost 2 bases, J lost 5 bases, and 3 bases stayed unmatched. In DNA form, the CDR3 reads TGTGCCAGCAGTGACCGGACAGGGGGCAAAGATACGCAGTATTTT. Amino acid sequence: CASSDRTGGKDTQYF.

This chain connects TRBV7-9 to TRBJ2-3; possible D gene TRBD2, 5 bases. This CDR3 has 14 residues. Germline V gene sequence: CDR1 SEHNR, CDR2 FQNEAQ (reference sequence). The ends were cut back, 1 base at V and 8 bases at J, with 13 bases in the middle. The DNA of the CDR3 is TGTGCCAGCAGCTTAGGTAGTTTAGGAGGTACGCAGTATTTT. Translation gives CASSLGSLGGTQYF.

V and J are TRBV5-1 and TRBJ2-6, with a possible D match to TRBD1 (5 bases). The germline V gene encodes CDR1 SGHRS and CDR2 YFSETQ. V was clipped by 1 base and J by 0 bases, with 17 bases between them. The CDR3 runs 19 residues. The CDR3 bases are TGCGCCAGCAGCTTGAGATGGGGCCCCAGCGTCTCTGGGGCCAACGTCCTGACTTTC. As protein: CASSLRWGPSVSGANVLTF.